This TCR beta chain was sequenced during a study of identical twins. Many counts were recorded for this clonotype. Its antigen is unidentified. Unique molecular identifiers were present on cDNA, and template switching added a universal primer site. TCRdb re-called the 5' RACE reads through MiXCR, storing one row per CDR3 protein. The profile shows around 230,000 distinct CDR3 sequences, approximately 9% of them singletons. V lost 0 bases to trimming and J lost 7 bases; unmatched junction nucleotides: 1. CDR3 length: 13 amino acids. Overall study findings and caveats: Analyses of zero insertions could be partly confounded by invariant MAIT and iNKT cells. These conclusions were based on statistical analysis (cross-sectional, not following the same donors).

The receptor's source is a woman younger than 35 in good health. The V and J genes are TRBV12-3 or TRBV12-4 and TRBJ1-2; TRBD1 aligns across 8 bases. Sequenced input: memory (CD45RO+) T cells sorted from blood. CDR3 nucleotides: TGTGCCAGCAGTTTAGCGGGGACAGGTGGCTACACCTTC. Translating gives CASSLAGTGGYTF.